This T cell receptor beta chain stems from a study of T cells after yellow fever vaccination. Study observations and caveats: Once the booster was given, most primary-vaccination clones reappeared, at 95% to 97% for CD4 and more than 85% for CD8. On re-exposure, the response was weaker but peaked faster, at day 5 versus 15. Among all clonotypes, a small share was observed in both CD4 and CD8 compartments.

In TCRdb, the 5' RACE reads were re-called with MiXCR into one record per CDR3 protein. The data show 300,000 to 400,000 distinct CDR3 sequences, with more than 8.5% seen just once and under 20% held by the top ten. Note on this clonotype: Antigen: not known.

The TCR was taken from a man between 18 and 35 years old who received the YFV17D yellow fever vaccine. The input for sequencing was PBMCs, taken on the day of the first yellow fever vaccination.

CDR3 DNA sequence: TGTGCTTCACAGCGTTCCACCGGGGAGCTGTTTTTT. Protein: CASQRSTGELFF. The chain is built from TRBV7-9 and TRBJ2-2; D remains ambiguous. Germline lookup yields CDR1 SEHNR and CDR2 FQNEAQ (reference sequence). The CDR3 loop spans 12 amino acids. Full variable domain (rest looked up from reference TRBV7-9 and TRBJ2-2): DTGVSQNPRHKITKRGQNVTFRCDPISEHNRLYWYRQTLGQGPEFLTYFQNEAQLEKSRLLSDRFSAERPKGSFSTLEIQRTEQGDSAMYLCASQRSTGELFFGEGSRLTVL.